These T cell receptor beta chains were read from a single sample in a study of early T cells in non-severe SARS-CoV-2 infection. MiXCR was run by TCRdb on the 5' RACE reads, yielding one entry per CDR3 protein. The table shows fewer than 40,000 distinct CDR3 sequences, with 5.4% occurring only once. Specimen: whole blood. All receptors derive from an adult who was a healthcare worker with PCR-confirmed SARS-CoV-2 infection or an uninfected control (not recorded which). Each CDR3 is given with its conserved first and last residue. Fields, in order: V gene, J gene, clone size, D gene, CDR3 DNA, CDR3 protein. The D gene is left open where the match is weak. Only part of the rows carry a size: once, few, many, or a class if the clone is expanded.

TRBV25-1	TRBJ2-1	many	TRBD2	TGTGCCAGCAGTGAAGGAGCGGGACTAGGCAATGAGCAGTTCTTC	CASSEGAGLGNEQFF
TRBV10-3	TRBJ2-2	many	TRBD2	TGTGCCATCAGGACTAGCGAGGGGACCGGGGAGCTGTTTTTT	CAIRTSEGTGELFF
TRBV29-1	TRBJ1-2	few	TRBD1	TGCAGCGCAAGAAGGGAGACAGGGATTGGCTACACCTTC	CSARRETGIGYTF
TRBV10-3	TRBJ2-7	many	TRBD2	TGTGCCATCAGTGGGGAGCGGGAGGGCCTCTACGAGCAGTACTTC	CAISGEREGLYEQYF
TRBV7-8	TRBJ2-3	many	TRBD2	TGTGCCAGCAGCCCCGGACTAGCGGGAGTAGATACGCAGTATTTT	CASSPGLAGVDTQYF
TRBV5-1	TRBJ2-6	many	NA	TGCGCCAGCAGCGTCACAGGGACTGGGGCCAACGTCCTGACTTTC	CASSVTGTGANVLTF
TRBV2	TRBJ2-7	few	TRBD1	TGTACCAGCAGGGCGGCGTGGGACAGGGTTGATCAGTACTTC	CTSRAAWDRVDQYF
TRBV7-2	TRBJ2-5	NA	TRBD2	TGTGCCAGCAGCAAAGCGGGGGAAGAGACCCAGTACTTC	CASSKAGEETQYF
TRBV29-1	TRBJ1-1	many	NA	TGCAGCGTTGAGTGGCAGCCGAACACTGAAGCTTTCTTT	CSVEWQPNTEAFF
TRBV3-1	TRBJ2-7	few	TRBD1	TGTGCCAGCAGCCCGACAGGGAACGAGCAGTACTTC	CASSPTGNEQYF
TRBV10-3	TRBJ2-1	few	NA	TGTGCCATCAGAGGTACCTACAATGAGCAGTTCTTC	CAIRGTYNEQFF
TRBV6-2/TRBV6-3	TRBJ1-2	many	NA	TGTGCCAGCAGTCCACTCGGGAGGTATGAAGTTAGCTATGGCTACACCTTC	CASSPLGRYEVSYGYTF
TRBV30	TRBJ1-4	many	NA	TGTGCCTGGAAGGGGGGAGCCGCTAATGAAAAACTGTTTTTT	CAWKGGAANEKLFF
TRBV14	TRBJ2-7	many	NA	TGTGCCAGCAGCCGAATCCGGACAGCCGAAGCCTACGAGCAGTACTTC	CASSRIRTAEAYEQYF
TRBV7-3	TRBJ1-2	few	NA	TGTGCCAGCAGCTTCGGCCCCCAGGATGGCTACACCTTC	CASSFGPQDGYTF
TRBV2	TRBJ2-3	many	NA	TGTGCCAGCAACAGAGCTACTAGCACAGATACGCAGTATTTT	CASNRATSTDTQYF
TRBV7-6	TRBJ2-2	many	NA	TGTGCCAGCAGCTTAGCCCCCCAGGGAGGCGGGGAGCTGTTTTTT	CASSLAPQGGGELFF
TRBV7-2	TRBJ2-1	NA	NA	TGTGCCAGCAGCCCCGGGCTAGCCAACTATGAGCAGTTCTTC	CASSPGLANYEQFF
TRBV10-3	TRBJ2-7	NA	TRBD1	TGTGCCAGCCACCGGGACAGCACCTACGAGCAGTACTTC	CASHRDSTYEQYF
TRBV7-3	TRBJ2-3	many	TRBD2	TGTGCCAGCAGCCCTGGGAGGGCGCGCACAGATACGCAGTATTTT	CASSPGRARTDTQYF
TRBV6-6	TRBJ1-1	many	NA	TGTGCCAGCAGTTACGAGGGACACACGAACACTGAAGCTTTCTTT	CASSYEGHTNTEAFF
TRBV10-1	TRBJ2-7	many	TRBD2	TGCGCCAGCAGTGCCAGGACTAGCGGGAGTTTCGAGCAGTACTTC	CASSARTSGSFEQYF
TRBV28	TRBJ2-1	few	NA	TGTGCCAGCAGTTCGCCAGGGTCCAACTACAATGAGCAGTTCTTC	CASSSPGSNYNEQFF
TRBV6-6	TRBJ1-4	few	NA	TGTGCCAGCAGTTCCAACCGCCGGGGGTCCTTTGAAAAACTGTTTTTT	CASSSNRRGSFEKLFF
TRBV11-2	TRBJ2-3	few	TRBD2	TGTGCCAGCAGCCCCCGACTAGCGGGAGTGATAGATACGCAGTATTTT	CASSPRLAGVIDTQYF
TRBV30	TRBJ2-1	many	TRBD2	TGTGCCTGCCCAAGCGGGGGTTACAATGAGCAGTTCTTC	CACPSGGYNEQFF
TRBV19	TRBJ2-4	many	NA	TGTGCCAGTAGTGTCCGTGACATTCAGTACTTC	CASSVRDIQYF
TRBV6-6	TRBJ2-1	NA	NA	TGTGCCAGCAGTAGGTCCGAAGCGCTTATATACAATGAGCAGTTCTTC	CASSRSEALIYNEQFF